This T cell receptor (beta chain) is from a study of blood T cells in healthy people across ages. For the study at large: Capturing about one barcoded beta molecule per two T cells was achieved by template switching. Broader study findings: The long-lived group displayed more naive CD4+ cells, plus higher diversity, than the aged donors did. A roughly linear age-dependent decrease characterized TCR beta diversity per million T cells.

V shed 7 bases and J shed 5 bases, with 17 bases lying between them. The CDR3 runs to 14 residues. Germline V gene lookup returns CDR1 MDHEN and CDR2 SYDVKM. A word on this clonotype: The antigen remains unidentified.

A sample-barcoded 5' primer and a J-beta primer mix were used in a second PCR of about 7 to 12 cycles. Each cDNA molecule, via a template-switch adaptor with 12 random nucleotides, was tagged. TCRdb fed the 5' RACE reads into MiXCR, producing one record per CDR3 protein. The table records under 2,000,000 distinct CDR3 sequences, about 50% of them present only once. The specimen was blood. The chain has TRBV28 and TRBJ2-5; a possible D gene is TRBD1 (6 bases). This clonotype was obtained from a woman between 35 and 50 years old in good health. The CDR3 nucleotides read TGTGCCAGCACCCTCCCAGGACAGTACGAGACCCAGTACTTC. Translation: CASTLPGQYETQYF.